The source of this T cell receptor beta chain is a study of human T cells and chemical hapten exposure. Across the study: Weekly administration of diphenylcyclopropenone to the scalp of patients continued throughout the roughly 23-week study. DPC (0.01%) was patch tested on the upper back and read at 6 days.

The sample's time point: patch test 1, 2 weeks after DPC sensitization. The treatment here: therapeutic diphenylcyclopropenone sensitization with weekly scalp DPC. Total RNA came from unfractionated whole blood. Each cDNA molecule in the library carried unique molecular identifiers. Using its own MiXCR run on the RACE reads, TCRdb lists one record per CDR3 protein. The repertoire has 40,000 to 60,000 distinct CDR3 sequences, about 10% of them found once; the top ten carry 4.5%. This clonotype was counted many times. V was cut by 2 bases and J by 5 bases, with 5 bases left in between. Looked up from germline, CDR1 is SEHNR and CDR2 is FQNEAQ (reference sequence). This CDR3 contains 12 residues.

Sequenced here: whole blood, sampled in connection with sensitization to the hapten diphenylcyclopropenone (DPC). The chain combines TRBV7-9 with TRBJ2-3; unclear D gene. This sequence originates from a woman aged 45-60 years with alopecia areata. Some clones in this sample may be carry-over from other donors' samples. Here the CDR3 DNA reads TGTGCCAGCAGCTTATGGGAAGATACGCAGTATTTT. Its translation: CASSLWEDTQYF. Combining the CDR3 with reference TRBV7-9 and TRBJ2-3 gives the whole variable domain DTGVSQNPRHKITKRGQNVTFRCDPISEHNRLYWYRQTLGQGPEFLTYFQNEAQLEKSRLLSDRFSAERPKGSFSTLEIQRTEQGDSAMYLCASSLWEDTQYFGPGTRLTVL.